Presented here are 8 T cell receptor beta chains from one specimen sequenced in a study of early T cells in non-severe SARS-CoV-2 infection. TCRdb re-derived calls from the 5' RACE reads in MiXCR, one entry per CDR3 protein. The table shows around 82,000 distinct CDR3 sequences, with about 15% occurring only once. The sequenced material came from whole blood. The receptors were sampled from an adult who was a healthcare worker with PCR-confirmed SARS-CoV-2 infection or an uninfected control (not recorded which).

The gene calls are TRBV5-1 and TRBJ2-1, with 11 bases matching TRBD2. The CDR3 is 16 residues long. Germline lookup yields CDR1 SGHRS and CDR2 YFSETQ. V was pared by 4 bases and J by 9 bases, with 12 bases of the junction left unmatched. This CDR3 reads CASSTSLAGVEGEQFF. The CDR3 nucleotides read TGCGCCAGCAGCACCTCACTAGCGGGGGTAGAGGGTGAGCAGTTCTTC. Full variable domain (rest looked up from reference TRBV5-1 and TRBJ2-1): KAGVTQTPRYLIKTRGQQVTLSCSPISGHRSVSWYQQTPGQGLQFLFEYFSETQRNKGNFPGRFSGRQFSNSRSEMNVSTLELGDSALYLCASSTSLAGVEGEQFFGPGTRLTVL.

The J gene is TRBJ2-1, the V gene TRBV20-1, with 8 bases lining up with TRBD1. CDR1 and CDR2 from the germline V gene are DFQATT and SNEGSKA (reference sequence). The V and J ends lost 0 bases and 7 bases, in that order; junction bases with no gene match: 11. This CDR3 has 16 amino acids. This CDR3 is CSARDRLNRGSNEQFF. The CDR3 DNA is TGCAGTGCTAGAGATCGCCTCAACAGGGGGTCGAATGAGCAGTTCTTC.

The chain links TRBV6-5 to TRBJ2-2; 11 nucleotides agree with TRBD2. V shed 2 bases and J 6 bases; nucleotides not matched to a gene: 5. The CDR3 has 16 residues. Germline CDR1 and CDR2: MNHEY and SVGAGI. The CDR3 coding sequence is TGTGCCAGCAGTTACGGTAGACTAGCGGGGTCCGGGGAGCTGTTTTTT. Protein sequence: CASSYGRLAGSGELFF.

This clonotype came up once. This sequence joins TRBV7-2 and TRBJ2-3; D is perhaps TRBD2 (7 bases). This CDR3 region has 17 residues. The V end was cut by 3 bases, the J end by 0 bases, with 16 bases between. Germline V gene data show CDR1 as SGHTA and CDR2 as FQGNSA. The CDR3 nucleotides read TGTGCCAGCAGCTTGGGCGGGGGCTGGAGTAGCACAGATACGCAGTATTTT. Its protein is CASSLGGGWSSTDTQYF. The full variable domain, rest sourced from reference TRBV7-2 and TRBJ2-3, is GAGVSQSPSNKVTEKGKDVELRCDPISGHTALYWYRQSLGQGLEFLIYFQGNSAPDKSGLPSDRFSAERTGGSVSTLTIQRTQQEDSAVYLCASSLGGGWSSTDTQYFGPGTRLTVL.

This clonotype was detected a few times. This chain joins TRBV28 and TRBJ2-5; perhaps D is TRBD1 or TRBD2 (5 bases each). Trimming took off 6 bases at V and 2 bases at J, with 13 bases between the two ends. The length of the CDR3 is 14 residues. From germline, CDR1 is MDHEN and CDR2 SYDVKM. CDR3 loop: CASSPGPQQETQYF. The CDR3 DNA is TGTGCCAGCAGCCCGGGACCGCAACAAGAGACCCAGTACTTC.

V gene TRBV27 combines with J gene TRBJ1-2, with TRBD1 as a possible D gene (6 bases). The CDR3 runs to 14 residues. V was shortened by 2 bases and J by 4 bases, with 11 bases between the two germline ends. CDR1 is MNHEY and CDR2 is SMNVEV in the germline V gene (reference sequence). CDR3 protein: CASSLQARGYGYTF. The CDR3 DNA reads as TGTGCCAGCAGTTTACAGGCCAGGGGCTATGGCTACACCTTC.

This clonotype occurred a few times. CDR3 protein: CASSPGGANSYEQYV. CDR3 sequence (DNA): TGTGCCAGCTCACCTGGGGGGGCCAATTCCTACGAGCAGTACGTC. This chain uses TRBV18 with TRBJ2-7, with a weak D call TRBD2 (7 bases). Germline CDR1 reads KGHSH; CDR2 reads LQKENI. The CDR3 totals 15 residues. Trimming stripped 3 bases from V and 1 base from J, with 13 bases between.

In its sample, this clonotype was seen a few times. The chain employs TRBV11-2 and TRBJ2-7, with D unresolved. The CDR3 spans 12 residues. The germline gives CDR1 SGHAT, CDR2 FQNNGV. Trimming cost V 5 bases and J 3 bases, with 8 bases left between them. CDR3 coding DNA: TGTGCCAGCAGCGAAAACTACTACGAGCAGTACGTC. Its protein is CASSENYYEQYV.